Listed here are 5 T cell receptor beta chains from one sample, sequenced in a study of blood T cell repertoires in COVID-19. TCRdb's copy holds only in-frame clones and misses some; the assay was immunoSEQ multiplex PCR. The repertoire includes approximately 190,000 clones, approximately 79% of them detected once, and roughly 14% sits in the top ten. The sample consisted of peripheral blood. The receptors stem from a young man with active or convalescent COVID-19.

V usage is TRBV6-5 and J usage is TRBJ2-3, with D perhaps matching TRBD1 (5 bases). Trimming left V 8 bases short and J 3 bases short, with 12 bases between. Germline V gene lookup returns CDR1 MNHEY and CDR2 SVGAGI. The CDR3 length is 13 residues. CDR3 nucleotides: TGTGCCAGCCTAACAGGCTGGACAGATACGCAGTATTTT. This translates into CASLTGWTDTQYF.

The V and J genes are TRBV28 and TRBJ1-5; D gene unclear. Between the trimmed V and J ends, which lost 2 bases and 0 bases, there was a span of 5 bases. Germline values: CDR1 MDHEN, CDR2 SYDVKM. This CDR3 is 14 amino acids long. In nucleotides, the CDR3 is TGTGCCAGCAGTTTAGTCAGTAGCAATCAGCCCCAGCATTTT. Encoded protein: CASSLVSSNQPQHF.

The table lists this clone with a count of one. This chain joins TRBV7-9 and TRBJ1-2, with 8 bases lining up with TRBD1. This CDR3 has 16 amino acids. V lost 4 bases, J lost 0 bases, and 7 bases stayed unmatched. The germline CDR1 and CDR2 sequences are SEHNR and FQNEAQ (reference sequence). DNA for the CDR3: TGTGCCAGCAGCTCAGACAGGGGTCCCTCTAACTATGGCTACACCTTC. It translates to CASSSDRGPSNYGYTF.

The chain couples TRBV19 to TRBJ1-3, with D uncertain. Trimming took off 0 bases at V and 4 bases at J, with 13 bases between the two ends. The CDR3 spans 16 residues. Germline V gene lookup returns CDR1 LNHDA and CDR2 SQIVND (reference sequence). In DNA form, the CDR3 reads TGTGCCAGTAGTATAGACCCCCTAGGGAGGGGAAACACCATATATTTT. Its translation is CASSIDPLGRGNTIYF.

In its sample, this clone was seen once. The rearrangement joins TRBV27 to TRBJ1-1; the D is unclear. The V gene lost 5 bases and the J gene lost 3 bases, with 22 bases spanning the gap. This CDR3 contains 17 residues. From germline, CDR1 is MNHEY and CDR2 SMNVEV (reference sequence). CDR3 DNA sequence: TGTGCCAGCAGTGCTACCATAAGGGAGCTAACTGACACTGAAGCTTTCTTT. Its translation: CASSATIRELTDTEAFF.